The clone carrying this TCR beta chain was detected a few times. The record originates from a study of cytomegalovirus exposure and HLA in healthy donors. Germline assignment: CDR1 MNHEY and CDR2 SMNVEV (reference sequence). Trimming cost V 5 bases and J 3 bases; bases outside gene matches: 9. This CDR3 region has 15 residues. With 60 Vbeta and 13 Jbeta primers, the PCR was carried out. Libraries were prepared by immunoSEQ multiplex PCR; TCRdb keeps only in-frame clonotypes and omits some of them. The sample holds 100,000 to 140,000 clones, about four fifths seen once. The TCR comes from a man aged 25-45 years in good health and CMV-seropositive. The sample comprised PBMCs. This chain links TRBV27 with TRBJ2-7; 8 nucleotides agree with TRBD1. The DNA of the CDR3 is TGTGCCAGCAGTCCCACCCCAGGGGGCGTCTACGAGCAGTACTTC. Protein product: CASSPTPGGVYEQYF.